These 11 T cell receptor beta chains were all obtained from the same sample, sequenced in a study of shared clonotypes between healthy human individuals. Data came from immunoSEQ multiplex PCR; TCRdb stores just in-frame clones and leaves some out. The sample has approximately 2.3 million clones; approximately 95% are singletons. The material sequenced was naive CD4+ T cells from PBMCs. Subset described: CD45RA+ positively selected. Every receptor here comes from a man between 18 and 35 years old in good health. Some clones in this sample may be carry-over from other donors' samples.

The chain carries TRBV28 and TRBJ1-5; D remains ambiguous. Trimming shortened V by 2 bases and J by 9 bases, and 11 bases separated the two germline ends. CDR1 is MDHEN and CDR2 is SYDVKM in the germline V gene. This CDR3 is built from 13 residues. The CDR3 DNA sequence: TGTGCCAGCAGTTTACGAATTTTGGGGCCCCAGCATTTT. This codes for CASSLRILGPQHF.

This chain uses TRBV23-1 with TRBJ2-1; weak D call: TRBD2 (5 bases). TRBV23-1 is recorded as an ORF, its role being uncertain. The CDR3 covers 14 residues. V was cut by 0 bases and J by 13 bases, with 16 bases left in between. The CDR3 bases are TGCGCCAGCAGTCAATCCACACCGGGGTCCGGCCAGTTCTTC. Its translation: CASSQSTPGSGQFF.

The gene calls are TRBV30 and TRBJ1-6; D is undetermined. The ends were cut back, 2 bases at V and 6 bases at J, with 11 bases in the middle. The germline V gene has CDR1 GTSNPN and CDR2 SVGIG (reference sequence). The CDR3 has 14 residues. The CDR3 loop reads CAWSRVGSNSPLHF. Here the CDR3 DNA reads TGTGCCTGGAGTCGAGTAGGCAGTAATTCACCCCTCCACTTT.

V and J are TRBV5-1 and TRBJ2-1; 12 bases align to TRBD2. The CDR3 loop spans 16 amino acids. With V trimmed by 3 bases and J by 2 bases, 3 bases remained unmatched. Germline V gives CDR1 SGHRS, CDR2 YFSETQ. Here the CDR3 DNA reads TGCGCCAGCAGCTACGGACTAGCGGGGACCTACAATGAGCAGTTCTTC. Amino acids: CASSYGLAGTYNEQFF.

The V gene is TRBV11-3, the J gene TRBJ2-3; TRBD2 agrees at 7 bases. The V gene's germline CDR1 is SGHNT and CDR2 YENEEA. V was clipped by 1 base and J by 2 bases; unmatched bases: 9. The CDR3 runs to 17 residues. The CDR3: CASSLGPASGHTDTQYF. CDR3 in DNA: TGTGCCAGCAGCTTAGGTCCGGCTAGCGGACACACAGATACGCAGTATTTT.

This chain uses TRBV4-3 with TRBJ1-1, with 7 bases aligning to TRBD1. CDR3 length equals 16 residues. Germline CDR1 is LGHNA and CDR2 is YSLEER. V shed 4 bases, J shed 3 bases, and the junction held 11 bases outside the gene matches. CDR3 coding DNA: TGCGCCAGCAGCCGTTATATACAGGGGTCGGACACTGAAGCTTTCTTT. Translated, it gives CASSRYIQGSDTEAFF.

The J gene is TRBJ1-5, the V gene TRBV27; D is perhaps TRBD1 (6 bases). V gave up 5 bases and J gave up 4 bases, with 15 bases separating them. The CDR3 consists of 15 residues. CDR1 is MNHEY and CDR2 is SMNVEV in the germline V gene (reference sequence). This CDR3 is CASSLSGQRNQPQHF. The CDR3, as DNA: TGTGCCAGCAGTCTCTCAGGACAGAGAAATCAGCCCCAGCATTTT.

V usage is TRBV2 and J usage is TRBJ2-6; D is undetermined. The CDR3 spans 15 residues. The ends were cut back, 5 bases at V and 4 bases at J, with 12 bases in the middle. CDR1 is SNHLY, CDR2 FYNNEI, per germline. The CDR3 DNA is TGTGCCAGCAGTATACTGCGGATCGGGGCCAACGTCCTGACTTTC. Amino acids: CASSILRIGANVLTF.

The chain couples TRBV4-1 to TRBJ2-1; 11 bases are a match to TRBD2. Looked up from germline, CDR1 is MGHRA and CDR2 is YSYEKL. The CDR3 is 15 amino acids. V lost 4 bases, J lost 8 bases, and 7 bases stayed unmatched. CDR3 coding DNA: TGCGCCAGCAGCCGCGGGACTAGCGGTCTCTATGAGCAGTTCTTC. It encodes CASSRGTSGLYEQFF.

The gene calls are TRBV29-1 and TRBJ1-2; D is unresolved. Germline CDR1 SQVTM, CDR2 ANQGSEA. This CDR3 is built from 12 residues. V was clipped by 0 bases and J by 7 bases, with 9 bases between them. The CDR3 loop reads CSVEDLGGGYTF. In nucleotides, the CDR3 is TGCAGCGTTGAAGATTTGGGCGGTGGCTACACCTTC.

As for this clone: The same CDR3 is also encoded by other DNA sequences in this sample. The chain joins TRBV5-4 to TRBJ1-4; no reliable D call. The CDR3 extends over 14 amino acids. With 1 base removed from V and 8 bases from J, the gap between germline ends came to 12 bases. The germline V gene has CDR1 SGHNT and CDR2 YYREEE (reference sequence). The CDR3 coding sequence is TGTGCCAGCAGCTTGTCGGGAGTTGGGGAAAAACTGTTTTTT. This gives the protein CASSLSGVGEKLFF.